These 24 T cell receptor beta chains were all obtained from the same sample, sequenced in a study of cytomegalovirus exposure and HLA in healthy donors. The PCR made use of 60 Vbeta and 13 Jbeta primers. Sequenced by immunoSEQ multiplex PCR; TCRdb stores in-frame clones only, minus some. The table lists 60,000 to 80,000 clones, roughly 60% of them singletons. The sequenced material came from PBMCs. These receptor sequences come from a man aged 30-40 years in good health and CMV-seronegative.

In this sample, this clone turned up once. The V and J genes are TRBV10-3 and TRBJ2-7, with TRBD1 identical over 10 bases. Germline V gives CDR1 ENHRY, CDR2 SYGVKD. CDR3 length: 18 amino acids. V lost 6 bases and J lost 0; bases outside the gene matches: 14. The CDR3 DNA reads TGTGCCATCAGCCCGGGACAGGGGCCCAAGAGGAGCTCCTACGAGCAGTACTTC. Translation gives CAISPGQGPKRSSYEQYF.

This clone was seen only once. The CDR3 is CASRWDRAGNQPQHF. DNA of the CDR3: TGTGCCAGCAGATGGGACAGGGCTGGCAATCAGCCCCAGCATTTT. The V gene is TRBV6-6, the J gene TRBJ1-5; TRBD1 agrees at 9 bases. There are 15 residues in the CDR3. CDR1 and CDR2 from the germline V gene are MNHNY and SVGAGI (reference sequence). V lost 6 bases and J lost 2; bases outside the gene matches: 5.

V usage is TRBV30 and J usage is TRBJ2-3, with TRBD2 identical over 12 bases. There are 15 residues in the CDR3. J lost 4 bases, V lost 2 bases, and 4 bases had no gene match. Germline V CDR1 and CDR2: GTSNPN, SVGIG (reference sequence). Written as DNA, the CDR3 is TGTGCCTGGAGTCGACTAGCGGGGGACTCAGATACGCAGTATTTT. Translation: CAWSRLAGDSDTQYF.

This clone has just a few counts. This rearrangement joins TRBV5-1 to TRBJ2-7; 13 bases align to TRBD2. J gave up 8 bases and V 1 base, and 6 bases lay outside the gene matches. Germline CDR1 and CDR2: SGHRS and YFSETQ. The CDR3 runs 15 residues. In nucleotides, the CDR3 is TGCGCCAGCAGCTTGCCGACTAGCGGGGGGACTAAGCAGTACTTC. This gives the protein CASSLPTSGGTKQYF.

This clone showed up just a few times. This sequence joins TRBV19 and TRBJ1-3; D gene uncertain. This CDR3 has 14 residues. Germline V gene sequence: CDR1 LNHDA, CDR2 SQIVND (reference sequence). V lost 3 bases and J 0 bases, leaving 6 bases between the germline ends. CDR3 protein: CASSMGSSGNTIYF. The CDR3 region has the DNA TGTGCCAGTAGTATGGGGAGCTCTGGAAACACCATATATTTT.

This rearrangement joins TRBV5-1 to TRBJ1-3, with 10 bases matching TRBD1. V lost 4 bases to trimming and J lost 4 bases; unmatched junction nucleotides: 5. The CDR3 extends over 15 amino acids. Germline CDR1 and CDR2: SGHRS and YFSETQ. CDR3 region: CASSLDRGPGNTIYF. Written as DNA, the CDR3 is TGCGCCAGCAGCCTAGACAGGGGGCCGGGAAACACCATATATTTT.

The V gene is TRBV5-1, the J gene TRBJ2-3; D is uncertain. The germline gives CDR1 SGHRS, CDR2 YFSETQ. This CDR3 comprises 12 residues. V gave up 4 bases and J gave up 0 bases, with 3 bases separating them. CDR3 amino acids: CASSTSTDTQYF. CDR3 nucleotides: TGCGCCAGCAGCACAAGCACAGATACGCAGTATTTT.

The rearrangement links TRBV29-1 to TRBJ2-7; a possible D gene is TRBD1 (5 bases). CDR1 SQVTM and CDR2 ANQGSEA come from the germline V gene. Deletions cut 7 bases from V and 0 bases from J, with 13 bases between. CDR3 length: 13 amino acids. CDR3 coding DNA: TGCAGCGCCCGCGACAGCCGCTCCTACGAGCAGTACTTC. Translating gives CSARDSRSYEQYF.

The genes are TRBV4-1 and TRBJ1-1; no clear D gene. The V end lost 3 bases, the J end lost 0 bases, and 14 bases lay between the germline ends. Germline V gene lookup returns CDR1 MGHRA and CDR2 YSYEKL. The CDR3 length is 16 residues. The CDR3 reads CASSHGRNLMNTEAFF. CDR3 nucleotide sequence: TGCGCCAGCAGCCATGGTCGAAATCTAATGAACACTGAAGCTTTCTTT.

This clone rates as medium-sized. The chain links TRBV5-6 to TRBJ2-7; D is ambiguous. The CDR3 consists of 13 residues. V lost 1 base, J lost 6 bases, and 11 bases lay in between. Germline lookup yields CDR1 SGHDT and CDR2 YYEEEE. The CDR3 loop reads CASSLMLVGEQYF. CDR3 bases: TGTGCCAGCAGCTTGATGTTAGTTGGCGAGCAGTACTTC.

The rearrangement uses TRBV5-1 and TRBJ2-1; TRBD2 aligns across 12 bases. There are 15 residues in the CDR3. With V trimmed by 4 bases and J by 4 bases, 3 bases remained unmatched. Germline lookup yields CDR1 SGHRS and CDR2 YFSETQ. DNA for the CDR3: TGCGCCAGCAGCCTCGGACTAGCGGGGTACAATGAGCAGTTCTTC. Its protein product is CASSLGLAGYNEQFF.

A few counts support this clone. V usage is TRBV6-8 and J usage is TRBJ2-1, with TRBD2 as a possible D gene (6 bases). Trimming shortened V by 0 bases and J by 15 bases, and 15 bases separated the two germline ends. Germline V CDR1 and CDR2: MNHGY, SAAAGT. The CDR3 runs to 13 residues. This CDR3 is CASSYSRGRESFF. Here the CDR3 DNA reads TGTGCCAGCAGTTACTCGAGAGGGCGGGAATCGTTCTTC.

This clone appeared a few times. The chain combines TRBV5-1 with TRBJ2-1; perhaps TRBD1 as D (6 bases). The length of the CDR3 is 14 residues. The germline gives CDR1 SGHRS, CDR2 YFSETQ. The ends were cut back, 0 bases at V and 4 bases at J, with 8 bases in the middle. This CDR3 reads CASSLGGPYNEQFF. In DNA, the CDR3 is TGCGCCAGCAGCTTGGGGGGGCCTTACAATGAGCAGTTCTTC.

This chain connects TRBV4-1 to TRBJ1-2; D is perhaps TRBD1 (6 bases). Germline CDR1 is MGHRA and CDR2 is YSYEKL. CDR3 length: 17 residues. Trimming pared 6 bases from V and 5 bases from J, leaving 25 bases between. CDR3 loop: CASSLSPASGHSYGYTF. The CDR3 nucleotides read TGCGCCAGCAGTCTTTCACCGGCCTCGGGACACAGTTATGGCTACACCTTC.

The CDR3 spells CASSLTGNGYTF. CDR3 bases: TGCGCCAGCAGCTTGACAGGGAATGGCTACACCTTC. The J gene is TRBJ1-2, the V gene TRBV5-1; D might be TRBD1 (6 bases). CDR1 and CDR2 (germline): SGHRS, YFSETQ. The CDR3 runs 12 residues. V lost 1 base, J lost 6 bases, and 7 bases lay in between.

This clone was seen more than once but under ten times. This rearrangement joins TRBV5-1 to TRBJ2-5; possible D gene TRBD2, 6 bases. The CDR3 is 14 amino acids. Per germline, CDR1 SGHRS and CDR2 YFSETQ. V lost 0 bases and J 1 base, leaving 7 bases between the germline ends. The CDR3 coding sequence is TGCGCCAGCAGCTTGGGGCGGGGCCAAGAGACCCAGTACTTC. This sequence encodes CASSLGRGQETQYF.

J is TRBJ2-1 and V is TRBV7-3, with no clear D. Germline V gene data show CDR1 as SGHTA and CDR2 as FQGTGA. Trimming took off 1 base at V and 6 bases at J, with 10 bases between the two ends. There are 14 residues in the CDR3. CDR3 DNA sequence: TGTGCCAGCAGCTTAAGTCGAGAGAGCAATGAGCAGTTCTTC. The encoded protein is CASSLSRESNEQFF.

This clone appeared a single time. The chain recombines TRBV7-7 with TRBJ2-5, with D possibly TRBD1 on 7 matching bases. V lost 5 bases to trimming and J lost 3 bases, with 16 bases between them. Germline CDR1 SSHAT, CDR2 FNYEAQ (reference sequence). The CDR3 totals 15 residues. CDR3 residues: CASSGRGTDEETQYF. In DNA, the CDR3 is TGTGCCAGCAGCGGACGCGGGACAGATGAAGAGACCCAGTACTTC.

The chain employs TRBV10-3 and TRBJ2-5, with TRBD2 matching 7 bases. The CDR3 runs 15 residues. The V segment lost 2 bases and the J segment 2 bases; nucleotides outside the gene matches: 5. CDR1 ENHRY and CDR2 SYGVKD come from the germline V gene. DNA for the CDR3: TGTGCCATCAGTGAGCCCCGACTAGCTCAAGAGACCCAGTACTTC. It yields the protein CAISEPRLAQETQYF.

The chain has TRBV2 and TRBJ2-3; 8 positions agree with TRBD2. With V trimmed by 7 bases and J by 4 bases, 4 bases remained unmatched. Per germline, CDR1 SNHLY and CDR2 FYNNEI. The CDR3 loop spans 13 amino acids. CDR3 DNA sequence: TGTGCCAGCACACGGGGGGGCCCAGATACGCAGTATTTT. It specifies CASTRGGPDTQYF.

The gene calls are TRBV18 and TRBJ1-3; 7 positions agree with TRBD1. The CDR3 runs 16 residues. Trimming at V came to 6 bases and at J to 0 bases, leaving 8 bases not matched to a gene. Germline CDR1 is KGHSH and CDR2 is LQKENI. The CDR3 protein is CASSRIDRDSGNTIYF. Written as DNA, the CDR3 is TGTGCCAGCTCCCGAATCGACAGGGACTCTGGAAACACCATATATTTT.

A few counts support this clone. The J gene is TRBJ2-1, the V gene TRBV5-1; 9 bases map to TRBD1. The CDR3 has 16 amino acids. Germline trimming cut 0 bases from V and 3 bases from J; bases unmatched to any gene: 4. The germline V gene has CDR1 SGHRS and CDR2 YFSETQ. CDR3 in amino acids: CASSLDTGGNYNEQFF. The CDR3 DNA sequence: TGCGCCAGCAGCTTGGATACAGGGGGCAACTACAATGAGCAGTTCTTC. The complete variable domain, with remaining parts taken from reference TRBV5-1 and TRBJ2-1, reads KAGVTQTPRYLIKTRGQQVTLSCSPISGHRSVSWYQQTPGQGLQFLFEYFSETQRNKGNFPGRFSGRQFSNSRSEMNVSTLELGDSALYLCASSLDTGGNYNEQFFGPGTRLTVL.

This clone was seen more than once but under ten times. J is TRBJ1-5 and V is TRBV6-1, with D unresolved. Trimming took off 1 base at V and 0 bases at J, with 7 bases between the two ends. The CDR3 length is 15 residues. The germline gives CDR1 MNHNS, CDR2 SASEGT. CDR3: CASSEDGLSNQPQHF. Here the CDR3 DNA reads TGTGCCAGCAGTGAAGATGGCCTTAGCAATCAGCCCCAGCATTTT.

The chain links TRBV2 to TRBJ2-5, with TRBD1 matching over 9 bases. V dropped 0 bases and J dropped 9; count of bases not matched to a gene: 11. The CDR3 sequence is 16 residues long. Germline V lookup: CDR1 SNHLY, CDR2 FYNNEI. CDR3 bases: TGTGCCAGCAGTGAAGCGCCGGACAGGGGTGGGTTGCCCCAGTACTTC. It translates to CASSEAPDRGGLPQYF.